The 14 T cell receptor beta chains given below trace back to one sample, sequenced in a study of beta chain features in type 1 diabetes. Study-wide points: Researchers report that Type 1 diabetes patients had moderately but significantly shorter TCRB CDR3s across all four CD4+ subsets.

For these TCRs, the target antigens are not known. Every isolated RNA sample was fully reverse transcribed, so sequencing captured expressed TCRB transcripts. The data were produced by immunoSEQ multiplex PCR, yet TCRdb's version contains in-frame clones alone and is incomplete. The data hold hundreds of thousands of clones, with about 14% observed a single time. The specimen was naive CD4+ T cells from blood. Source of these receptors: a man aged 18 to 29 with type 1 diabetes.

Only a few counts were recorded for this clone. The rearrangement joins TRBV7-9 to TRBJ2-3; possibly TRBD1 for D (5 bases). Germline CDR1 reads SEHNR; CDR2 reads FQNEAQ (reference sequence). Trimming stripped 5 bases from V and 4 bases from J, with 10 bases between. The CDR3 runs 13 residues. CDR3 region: CASSQTGPDTQYF. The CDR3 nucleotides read TGTGCCAGCAGCCAAACAGGTCCAGATACGCAGTATTTT.

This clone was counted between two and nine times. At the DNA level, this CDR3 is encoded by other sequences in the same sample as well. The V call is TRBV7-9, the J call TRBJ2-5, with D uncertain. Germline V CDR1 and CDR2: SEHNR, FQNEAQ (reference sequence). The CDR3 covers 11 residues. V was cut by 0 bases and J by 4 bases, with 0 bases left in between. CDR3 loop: CASSLAETQYF. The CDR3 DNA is TGTGCCAGCAGCTTAGCAGAGACCCAGTACTTC.

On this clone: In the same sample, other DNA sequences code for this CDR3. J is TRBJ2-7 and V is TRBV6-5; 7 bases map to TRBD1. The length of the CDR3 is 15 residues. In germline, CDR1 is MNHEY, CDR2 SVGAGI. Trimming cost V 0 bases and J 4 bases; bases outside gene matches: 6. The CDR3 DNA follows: TGTGCCAGCAGTTACTCGAGGGCAGGGGGATACGAGCAGTACTTC. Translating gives CASSYSRAGGYEQYF.

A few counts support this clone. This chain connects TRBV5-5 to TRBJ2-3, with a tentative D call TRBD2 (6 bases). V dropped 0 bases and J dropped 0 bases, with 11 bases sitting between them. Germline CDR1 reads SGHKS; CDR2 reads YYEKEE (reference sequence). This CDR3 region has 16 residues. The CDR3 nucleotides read TGTGCCAGCAGCTTGGTCCGGGACTTTAGCACAGATACGCAGTATTTT. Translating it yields CASSLVRDFSTDTQYF.

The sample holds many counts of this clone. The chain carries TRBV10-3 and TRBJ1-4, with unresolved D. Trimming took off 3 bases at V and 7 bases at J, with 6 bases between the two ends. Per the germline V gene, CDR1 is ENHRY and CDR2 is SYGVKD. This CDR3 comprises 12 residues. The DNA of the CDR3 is TGTGCCATCAGTGAAGGGCTTGAAAAACTGTTTTTT. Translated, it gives CAISEGLEKLFF.

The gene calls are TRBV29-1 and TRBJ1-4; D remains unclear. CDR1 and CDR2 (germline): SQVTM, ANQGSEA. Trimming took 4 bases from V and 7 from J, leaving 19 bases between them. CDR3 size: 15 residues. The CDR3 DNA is TGCAGCGTTGGAGATACGGGGATTCCTGGTGAAAAACTGTTTTTT. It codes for CSVGDTGIPGEKLFF.

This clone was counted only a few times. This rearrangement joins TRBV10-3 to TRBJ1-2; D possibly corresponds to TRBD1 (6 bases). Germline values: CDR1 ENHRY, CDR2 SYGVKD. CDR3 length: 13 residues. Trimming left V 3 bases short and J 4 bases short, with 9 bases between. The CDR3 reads CAISDRQAYGYTF. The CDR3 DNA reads TGTGCCATCAGTGACCGACAGGCCTATGGCTACACCTTC.

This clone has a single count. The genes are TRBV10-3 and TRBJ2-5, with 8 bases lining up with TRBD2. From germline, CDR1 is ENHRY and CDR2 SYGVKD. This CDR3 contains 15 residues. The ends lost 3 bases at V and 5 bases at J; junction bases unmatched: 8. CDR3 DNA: TGTGCCATCAGTGAAACTCGGGAGGGCGTCGAGACCCAGTACTTC. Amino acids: CAISETREGVETQYF.

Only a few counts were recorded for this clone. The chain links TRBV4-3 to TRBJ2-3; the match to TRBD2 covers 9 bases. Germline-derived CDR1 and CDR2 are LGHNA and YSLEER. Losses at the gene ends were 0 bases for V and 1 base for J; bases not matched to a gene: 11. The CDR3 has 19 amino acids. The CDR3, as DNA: TGCGCCAGCAGCCAAGATCTCGGTAGCGGGGGCGGGGGCACAGATACGCAGTATTTT. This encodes CASSQDLGSGGGGTDTQYF.

CDR3 nucleotides: TGTGCCAGCAGCGTAGCTAGCGGGGGTTGGGAGACCCAGTACTTC. Its translation: CASSVASGGWETQYF. The rearrangement joins TRBV9 to TRBJ2-5, with 10 positions matching TRBD2. The CDR3 consists of 15 residues. The V gene end was trimmed by 0 bases and the J gene end by 5 bases; junction bases not matched to a gene: 4. The germline V gene has CDR1 SGDLS and CDR2 YYNGEE. The full variable domain, in which reference TRBV9 and TRBJ2-5 provide the parts outside the CDR3, is DSGVTQTPKHLITATGQRVTLRCSPRSGDLSVYWYQQSLDQGLQFLIQYYNGEERAKGNILERFSAQQFPDLHSELNLSSLELGDSALYFCASSVASGGWETQYFGPGTRLLVL.

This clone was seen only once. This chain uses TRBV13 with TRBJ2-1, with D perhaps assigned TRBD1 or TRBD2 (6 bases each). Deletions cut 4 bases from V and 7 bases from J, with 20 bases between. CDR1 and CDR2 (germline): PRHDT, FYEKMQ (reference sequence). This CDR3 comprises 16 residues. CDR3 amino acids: CASSSSRPRGVNEQFF. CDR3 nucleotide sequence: TGTGCCAGCAGCTCATCCCGGCCTAGGGGGGTGAATGAGCAGTTCTTC.

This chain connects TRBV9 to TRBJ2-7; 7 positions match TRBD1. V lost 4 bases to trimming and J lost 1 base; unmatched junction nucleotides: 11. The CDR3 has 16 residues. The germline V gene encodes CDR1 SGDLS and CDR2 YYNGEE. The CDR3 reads CASSPRTGPESYEQYF. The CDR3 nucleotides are TGTGCCAGCAGCCCCCGGACAGGACCGGAATCCTACGAGCAGTACTTC. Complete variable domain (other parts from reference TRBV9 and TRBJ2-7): DSGVTQTPKHLITATGQRVTLRCSPRSGDLSVYWYQQSLDQGLQFLIQYYNGEERAKGNILERFSAQQFPDLHSELNLSSLELGDSALYFCASSPRTGPESYEQYFGPGTRLTVT.

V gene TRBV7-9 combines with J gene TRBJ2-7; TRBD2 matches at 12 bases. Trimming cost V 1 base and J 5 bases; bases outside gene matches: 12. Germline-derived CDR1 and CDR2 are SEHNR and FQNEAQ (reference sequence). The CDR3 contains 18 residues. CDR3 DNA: TGTGCCAGCAGCTTAGTAATTGTATCTAGCGGGAGGGCCAACGAGCAGTACTTC. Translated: CASSLVIVSSGRANEQYF.

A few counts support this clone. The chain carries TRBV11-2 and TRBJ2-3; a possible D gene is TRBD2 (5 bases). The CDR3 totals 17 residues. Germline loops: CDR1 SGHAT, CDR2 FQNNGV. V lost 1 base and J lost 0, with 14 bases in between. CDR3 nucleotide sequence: TGTGCCAGCAGCTTAGGGCTTCCCAGGAGGAGCACAGATACGCAGTATTTT. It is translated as CASSLGLPRRSTDTQYF.